These 11 T cell receptor beta chains were sequenced from one sample in a study of blood T cell repertoires in COVID-19. Produced via immunoSEQ multiplex PCR; TCRdb's table is partial and in-frame only. This sample has about 33,000 clones; about 88% occur once, and the top ten carry about 2.3%. The sequencing input was peripheral blood. These receptors were taken from a human donor in a cohort sampled during active COVID-19.

V usage is TRBV19 and J usage is TRBJ1-2; 7 nucleotides align to TRBD1. CDR1 is LNHDA and CDR2 is SQIVND in the germline V gene (reference sequence). J was trimmed by 2 bases and V by 7 bases; bases with no gene match: 13. The CDR3 totals 16 residues. CDR3 sequence reads: CASMPWDRQFNYGYTF. The CDR3 nucleotides read TGTGCCAGTATGCCCTGGGACAGACAATTCAACTATGGCTACACCTTC.

The J gene is TRBJ1-5, the V gene TRBV2; D not resolved. The CDR3 runs to 14 residues. The V end was cut by 5 bases, the J end by 3 bases, with 11 bases between. Per germline, CDR1 SNHLY and CDR2 FYNNEI. CDR3 nucleotides: TGTGCCAGCAGTCCCGCGAGTTCCAATCAGCCCCAGCATTTT. Protein: CASSPASSNQPQHF.

V gene TRBV10-3 combines with J gene TRBJ2-3, with 9 bases fitting TRBD2. Trimming removed 3 bases from V and 4 bases from J; junction bases left unmatched: 2. This CDR3 region has 14 residues. Per the germline V gene, CDR1 is ENHRY and CDR2 is SYGVKD. This CDR3 is CAISDAGGADTQYF. The DNA for the CDR3 is TGTGCCATCAGTGACGCGGGGGGGGCAGATACGCAGTATTTT.

The chain recombines TRBV10-2 with TRBJ1-1; no firm D call. V lost 2 bases and J 5 bases, leaving 15 bases between the germline ends. The CDR3 is made up of 15 amino acids. Germline CDR1 WSHSY, CDR2 SAAADI. The CDR3: CASSEPPWGGTEAFF. DNA for the CDR3: TGCGCCAGCAGTGAGCCGCCGTGGGGAGGGACTGAAGCTTTCTTT.

The genes are TRBV5-1 and TRBJ2-1, with D possibly being TRBD2 (6 bases). CDR1 and CDR2 from the germline V gene are SGHRS and YFSETQ. The CDR3 spans 18 residues. Trimming pared 1 base from V and 7 bases from J, leaving 24 bases between. CDR3 protein: CASSLRLQSSAFYNEQFF. CDR3 nucleotide sequence: TGCGCCAGCAGCTTGCGACTCCAATCTAGCGCCTTTTATAATGAGCAGTTCTTC.

The chain has TRBV12-3 or TRBV12-4 and TRBJ1-2, with D tentatively TRBD1 (5 bases). The CDR3 is 13 residues long. V lost 7 bases to trimming and J lost 4 bases, with 13 bases between them. CDR3 residues: CASTSRGPYGYTF. The CDR3 bases are TGTGCCAGCACCTCGCGGGGACCCTATGGCTACACCTTC.

Only a few counts were recorded for this clone. The genes are TRBV2 and TRBJ1-5; D ambiguous. Germline assignment: CDR1 SNHLY and CDR2 FYNNEI. The CDR3 covers 12 residues. V dropped 6 bases and J dropped 2 bases, with 5 bases sitting between them. The CDR3 spells CASRQGNQPQHF. For the CDR3, the DNA is TGTGCCAGCAGGCAGGGCAATCAGCCCCAGCATTTT.

This clone was recorded a few times. The chain links TRBV7-9 to TRBJ2-7; a possible D gene is TRBD1 (6 bases). Trimming stripped 5 bases from V and 3 bases from J, with 14 bases between. The CDR3 sequence is 14 residues long. CDR1 and CDR2 (germline): SEHNR, FQNEAQ (reference sequence). This CDR3 reads CASSTQGIDYEQYF. In DNA, the CDR3 is TGTGCCAGCAGCACACAGGGAATCGACTACGAGCAGTACTTC. Combining the CDR3 with reference TRBV7-9 and TRBJ2-7 gives the whole variable domain DTGVSQNPRHKITKRGQNVTFRCDPISEHNRLYWYRQTLGQGPEFLTYFQNEAQLEKSRLLSDRFSAERPKGSFSTLEIQRTEQGDSAMYLCASSTQGIDYEQYFGPGTRLTVT.

The J gene is TRBJ1-4, the V gene TRBV2; D unclear. V lost 9 bases to trimming and J lost 8 bases, with 10 bases between them. The CDR3 is 11 amino acids. Per germline, CDR1 SNHLY and CDR2 FYNNEI. In nucleotides, the CDR3 is TGTGCCAGTACTTTTGCGGAAAAACTGTTTTTT. This translates into CASTFAEKLFF.

The chain joins TRBV15 to TRBJ2-2; weak D call: TRBD1 (6 bases). Germline CDR1 LNHNV, CDR2 YYDKDF (reference sequence). With 1 base removed from V and 6 bases from J, the gap between germline ends came to 15 bases. The CDR3 contains 16 residues. The CDR3 nucleotides read TGTGCCACCAGCAGAGGAAGCCGAACAGGGTCCGGGGAGCTGTTTTTT. Protein: CATSRGSRTGSGELFF.

The chain combines TRBV4-2 with TRBJ2-7; 7 bases are a match to TRBD2. The germline gives CDR1 LGHNA, CDR2 YNFKEQ. The V gene end was trimmed by 3 bases and the J gene end by 3 bases; junction bases not matched to a gene: 5. The CDR3 totals 14 residues. The CDR3: CASSQGLLSYEQYF. Written as DNA, the CDR3 is TGTGCCAGCAGCCAGGGACTACTGAGCTACGAGCAGTACTTC.